The text below deals with one T cell receptor beta chain. At least ten counts were recorded for this clonotype. The antigen it recognizes is unknown. Per-base quality was not reported, and no clone a single base away is much larger than it. This sample was taken from a study of blood T cells in healthy people across ages (dated by TCRdb to between 2014 and 2016). Regarding the research as a whole: In model experiments, template switching captured roughly one uniquely barcoded TCR beta cDNA molecule for every two T cells. Using the same blood draw, the study looked at two additional independent replicas of 1 million unique cDNA reads for two donors, one aged 18 to 30 and the other aged 80 or older. To track age-related changes in TCR beta repertoire diversity, the study relied on deep sequencing normalized with unique cDNA molecular identifiers. Donors were grouped into four age groups: young (average roughly 16 years), middle-aged (over 35), aged (around 62) and long-lived (around 80). To avoid experimental bias, donors of different ages were distributed randomly across sequencing lanes.

Results and caveats for the whole study, not just this receptor: Estimates of total diversity from one million sequenced T cells were regarded as lower bounds and underestimates. Conclusive comparison of naive and antigen-experienced compartments was prevented by the profiling of bulk unsorted PBMCs. Observed TCR beta diversity per million T cells fell roughly linearly with age, and a significant reduction was already apparent by age approximately 40. Observed TCR beta diversity correlated strongly with the percentage of naive T cells measured by flow cytometry. Compared with the aged group, more naive CD4+ T cells, fewer expanded clones and increased TCR diversity were shown by the long-lived group, suggesting age selection. Because donor CMV infection status was unknown, age-related changes in expanded clonotypes were potentially confounded.

The receptor library was made with 5' RACE. This sample was sequenced with an Illumina HiSeq 2500. The second PCR ran for roughly 7 to 11 cycles and used a J-beta primer mix along with a sample-barcoded 5' primer. A template-switch 5' adaptor carrying 12 random nucleotides introduced a unique molecular identifier onto each TCR beta cDNA molecule. Each sample yielded at least 3 million CDR3-containing paired-end reads. First-strand cDNA synthesis was performed from all RNA using the Mint cDNA synthesis kit, with priming by a TRBC-specific oligonucleotide. Following uracil-DNA glycosylase treatment, all cDNA underwent a first 18-cycle PCR with the universal primers M1SS and BC2_uni_R. In the authors' own workflow: Normalization of each sample was performed by random selection of 1 million high-quality reads, each carrying a distinct molecular identifier. Instead of being binned into consensus sequences, reads with shared molecular identifiers were discarded. MiTCR, with a Q25 quality threshold and the strictest error-elimination algorithm, was used for CDR3 identification, clonotype clustering and error correction. A nonparametric unseen species model using Euler transformation provided a lower-bound estimate of total TCR beta diversity. The public reads were reprocessed in TCRdb via fastp at Q25 and MiXCR, keeping in-frame beta chains. Rows are unified per CDR3 protein, each entry keeping the most common DNA and genes. The authors' filters were not applied to this entry. The sample table shows roughly 640,000 distinct CDR3 sequences, and approximately 30% are seen once. The ten largest clones add up to around 16% of the sample.

Donors were 40 or so systemically healthy Caucasian individuals from Russia aged roughly 6 to 100 years. Each donor gave about 9.8 milliliters of peripheral blood, drawn into EDTA-treated Vacutainer tubes. Ficoll-Paque density-gradient centrifugation was used to isolate PBMCs, with at least 7 million obtained per sample. Total RNA, at least 6 micrograms per sample, was extracted from PBMCs with Trizol reagent. The percentages of naive CD45RAhigh/CD27high T cells were determined by flow cytometry on a PBMC aliquot from every donor. Trimming leaves V shorter by 4 bases and J shorter by 7 bases, with the junction holding 9 bases beyond the gene matches. From cysteine to phenylalanine, the CDR3 is 15 amino acids long. Of all the DNA, just the CDR3 is kept, 45 bases in frame from base 1. The germline V gene provides CDR1 SGHTA and CDR2 FQGNSA.

Recombination connected TRBV7-2 to TRBJ2-7; TRBD2 agrees with 11 junctional bases. This receptor was obtained from a woman of 80 years or more in good health. The sequenced sample consisted of blood. The DNA sequence reads TGTGCCAGCAGCTCCGCTAGCGGGGGGTGGGGGGAGCAGTACTTC. This yields the protein CASSSASGGWGEQYF.